A single sample gave rise to the 27 T cell receptor beta chains below, sequenced in a study of cytomegalovirus exposure and HLA in healthy donors. The assay was immunoSEQ multiplex PCR, and TCRdb's table has in-frame clones only and misses some. The data show about 140,000 clones, with just under 85% seen just once and roughly 27% held by the top ten. Sequences were obtained from PBMCs. Receptors were obtained from a man younger than 45 in good health and CMV-seropositive.

This clone showed up just a few times. V gene TRBV7-2 combines with J gene TRBJ2-7; D may be TRBD1 (6 bases). This CDR3 has 11 residues. Germline V lookup: CDR1 SGHTA, CDR2 FQGNSA. Trimming took 4 bases from V and 12 from J, leaving 13 bases between them. The CDR3 bases are TGTGCCAGCAGCTCCGGACAGTCGGGGTACTTC. Residues: CASSSGQSGYF. Filled out from reference TRBV7-2 and TRBJ2-7, the complete variable domain reads GAGVSQSPSNKVTEKGKDVELRCDPISGHTALYWYRQSLGQGLEFLIYFQGNSAPDKSGLPSDRFSAERTGGSVSTLTIQRTQQEDSAVYLCASSSGQSGYFGPGTRLTVT.

This clone has a single count. The chain joins TRBV10-3 to TRBJ1-2; D is unresolved. The germline CDR1 and CDR2 sequences are ENHRY and SYGVKD. The V and J ends lost 0 bases and 3 bases respectively, with 14 bases between them. The CDR3 spans 16 residues. CDR3 nucleotides: TGTGCCATCAGTGAGTCGGTTCGGGGAAAGGACTATGGCTACACCTTC. The encoded protein is CAISESVRGKDYGYTF.

V usage is TRBV19 and J usage is TRBJ2-5, with 9 bases fitting TRBD1. CDR3 size: 16 residues. The V gene's germline CDR1 is LNHDA and CDR2 SQIVND (reference sequence). V was pared by 4 bases and J by 0 bases, with 6 bases of the junction left unmatched. The CDR3 here is CASSTSTGGYQETQYF. In DNA form, the CDR3 reads TGTGCCAGTAGTACTTCGACAGGGGGGTACCAAGAGACCCAGTACTTC.

The chain links TRBV25-1 to TRBJ2-3, with D perhaps TRBD1 (6 bases). Germline assignment: CDR1 MGHDK and CDR2 SYGVNS. The CDR3 runs to 15 residues. V was clipped by 5 bases and J by 4 bases, with 16 bases between them. The CDR3 sequence is CASSYGQKGADTQYF. In DNA, the CDR3 is TGTGCCAGCAGTTATGGACAGAAAGGGGCAGATACGCAGTATTTT.

This chain joins TRBV30 and TRBJ1-2; D not certain. Germline V gene lookup returns CDR1 GTSNPN and CDR2 SVGIG (reference sequence). The CDR3 spans 12 residues. Trimming stripped 2 bases from V and 3 bases from J, with 7 bases between. The CDR3 coding sequence is TGTGCCTGGAGTTTGGCGGACTATGGCTACACCTTC. It yields the protein CAWSLADYGYTF.

The chain uses TRBV18 and TRBJ2-7; the D is unclear. This CDR3 has 15 residues. V was trimmed by 1 base and J by 0 bases, leaving 10 bases between them. Germline V lookup: CDR1 KGHSH, CDR2 LQKENI. CDR3: CASSPRQVDSYEQYF. CDR3 DNA: TGTGCCAGCTCACCACGCCAGGTGGACTCCTACGAGCAGTACTTC.

In its sample, this clone was seen a few times. The chain combines TRBV4-3 with TRBJ1-4, with D possibly TRBD1 on 6 matching bases. Trimming cost V 5 bases and J 8 bases, with 15 bases left between them. The CDR3 consists of 14 residues. Germline-derived CDR1 and CDR2 are LGHNA and YSLEER. CDR3 amino acids: CASSRAGVTEKLFF. CDR3 coding DNA: TGCGCCAGCAGCAGGGCAGGGGTCACCGAAAAACTGTTTTTT.

The V gene is TRBV6-1, the J gene TRBJ2-2, with D possibly TRBD1 on 5 matching bases. CDR1 is MNHNS, CDR2 SASEGT, per germline. V lost 6 bases to trimming and J lost 1 base, with 12 bases between them. The CDR3 runs to 15 residues. The DNA for the CDR3 is TGTGCCAGCAGATCTGAGACAGTGAACACCGGGGAGCTGTTTTTT. It yields the protein CASRSETVNTGELFF.

Only one count was recorded for this clone. J is TRBJ2-1 and V is TRBV29-1; 7 bases map to TRBD1. V shed 7 bases, J shed 5 bases, and the junction held 5 bases outside the gene matches. CDR3 length: 12 amino acids. Germline loops: CDR1 SQVTM, CDR2 ANQGSEA. CDR3 sequence (DNA): TGCAGCGGTCGACAGGGTAACAATGAGCAGTTCTTC. This codes for CSGRQGNNEQFF.

This clone was seen once. V gene TRBV10-1 combines with J gene TRBJ2-1; TRBD2 might be the D (6 bases). The CDR3 covers 17 residues. The V gene lost 10 bases and the J gene lost 0 bases, with 22 bases spanning the gap. From germline, CDR1 is WNHNN and CDR2 SYGVQD (reference sequence). CDR3 region: CANRSFRREPSYNEQFF. CDR3 in DNA: TGCGCCAACAGAAGCTTTAGGCGGGAACCCTCCTACAATGAGCAGTTCTTC.

The genes are TRBV20-1 and TRBJ2-2; D uncertain. V shed 3 bases and J shed 7 bases, with 6 bases lying between them. Germline V gene data show CDR1 as DFQATT and CDR2 as SNEGSKA (reference sequence). The CDR3 contains 11 residues. CDR3 nucleotide sequence: TGCAGTGCTAGCGCCGGCGGGGAGCTGTTTTTT. Protein: CSASAGGELFF.

The V and J genes are TRBV4-1 and TRBJ2-5; 10 positions agree with TRBD1. The V and J ends lost 0 bases and 1 base, in that order; junction bases with no gene match: 8. Germline CDR1 reads MGHRA; CDR2 reads YSYEKL. The CDR3 sequence is 18 residues long. This chain's CDR3 is CASSQDWATGGRQETQYF. The CDR3 DNA reads TGCGCCAGCAGCCAAGATTGGGCGACAGGGGGCCGCCAAGAGACCCAGTACTTC.

The chain joins TRBV18 to TRBJ1-2, with 9 positions matching TRBD1. The V and J ends lost 3 bases and 3 bases, in that order; junction bases with no gene match: 5. Germline V gene sequence: CDR1 KGHSH, CDR2 LQKENI. The CDR3 is 15 amino acids. CDR3 sequence: CASSPGTGMDYGYTF. In nucleotides, the CDR3 is TGTGCCAGCTCACCCGGGACAGGGATGGACTATGGCTACACCTTC.

This chain uses TRBV14 with TRBJ2-5, with unresolved D. This CDR3 spans 12 amino acids. Trimming pared 4 bases from V and 4 bases from J, leaving 7 bases between. CDR1 is SGHDN and CDR2 is FVKESK in the germline V gene. The CDR3 spells CASSRTGETQYF. The DNA of the CDR3 is TGTGCCAGCAGCCGAACCGGAGAGACCCAGTACTTC.

The chain links TRBV5-1 to TRBJ2-7; the D gene is possibly TRBD1 (5 bases). CDR3 length equals 14 residues. Trimming removed 4 bases at V and 0 bases at J, with 11 bases between. The germline CDR1 and CDR2 sequences are SGHRS and YFSETQ. CDR3 DNA sequence: TGCGCCAGCAGCCGACAGCTGAGCTCCTACGAGCAGTACTTC. This codes for CASSRQLSSYEQYF.

The chain links TRBV5-8 to TRBJ2-3, with TRBD1 matching 7 bases. Germline trimming cut 4 bases from V and 14 bases from J; bases unmatched to any gene: 13. The length of the CDR3 is 13 residues. Germline V gene lookup returns CDR1 SGHTS and CDR2 YDEGEE. The CDR3 loop is CASSVAPQGRGYF. CDR3 in DNA: TGTGCCAGCAGCGTGGCCCCACAGGGGCGAGGGTATTTT. The full variable domain, its missing parts supplied by reference TRBV5-8 and TRBJ2-3, is EAGVTQSPTHLIKTRGQQATLRCSPISGHTSVYWYQQALGLGLQFLLWYDEGEERNRGNFPPRFSGRQFPNYSSELNVNALELEDSALYLCASSVAPQGRGYFGPGTRLTVL.

V gene TRBV4-1 combines with J gene TRBJ1-1; D gene ambiguous. This CDR3 contains 15 residues. The V end was cut by 0 bases, the J end by 1 base, with 9 bases between. Germline CDR1 and CDR2: MGHRA and YSYEKL. CDR3 bases: TGCGCCAGCAGCCAAGAGAGGCCCACGAACACTGAAGCTTTCTTT. As protein: CASSQERPTNTEAFF.

The rearrangement uses TRBV2 and TRBJ1-1; TRBD1 matches 8 bases. Losses at the gene ends were 6 bases for V and 2 bases for J; bases not matched to a gene: 14. Germline V CDR1 and CDR2: SNHLY, FYNNEI. The CDR3 spans 17 residues. The CDR3 region is CASRFQGAFRPNTEAFF. The CDR3 bases are TGTGCCAGCAGATTTCAGGGGGCGTTTCGCCCAAACACTGAAGCTTTCTTT.

The chain has TRBV7-6 and TRBJ2-1, with TRBD2 matching 7 bases. The V gene end was trimmed by 4 bases and the J gene end by 3 bases; junction bases not matched to a gene: 18. The CDR3 sequence is 19 residues long. The germline V gene has CDR1 SGHVS and CDR2 FNYEAQ. CDR3 sequence (DNA): TGTGCCAGCAGCTCCAACGATCTCAGCGGGATAGGGTACTACAATGAGCAGTTCTTC. Translated, it gives CASSSNDLSGIGYYNEQFF. Combining the CDR3 with reference TRBV7-6 and TRBJ2-1 gives the whole variable domain GAGVSQSPRYKVTKRGQDVALRCDPISGHVSLYWYRQALGQGPEFLTYFNYEAQQDKSGLPNDRFSAERPEGSISTLTIQRTEQRDSAMYRCASSSNDLSGIGYYNEQFFGPGTRLTVL.

This clone was seen more than once but under ten times. The chain uses TRBV4-1 and TRBJ1-5, with unresolved D. The CDR3 runs 12 residues. Germline assignment: CDR1 MGHRA and CDR2 YSYEKL. The V and J ends lost 1 base and 10 bases respectively, with 8 bases between them. DNA for the CDR3: TGCGCCAGCAGCCAAGTGGGAGGTCCCCAGCATTTT. Translated, it gives CASSQVGGPQHF.

CDR3 protein: CASTSGRSQTDTQYF. Written as DNA, the CDR3 is TGTGCCAGCACCTCGGGTCGGAGCCAAACAGATACGCAGTATTTT. This chain uses TRBV2 with TRBJ2-3, with D unclear. The CDR3 extends over 15 amino acids. Trimming removed 7 bases at V and 3 bases at J, with 17 bases between. Germline CDR1 SNHLY, CDR2 FYNNEI.

The chain uses TRBV4-3 and TRBJ2-6; D ambiguous. The CDR3 loop spans 15 amino acids. Germline CDR1 is LGHNA and CDR2 is YSLEER. V shed 1 base and J shed 2 bases, with 6 bases lying between them. The CDR3 DNA reads TGCGCCAGCAGCCAAGGACGGGCTGGGGCCAACGTCCTGACTTTC. Amino acids: CASSQGRAGANVLTF.

The chain employs TRBV10-3 and TRBJ1-1; 7 positions agree with TRBD1. Per the germline V gene, CDR1 is ENHRY and CDR2 is SYGVKD. The V and J ends lost 2 bases and 3 bases, in that order; junction bases with no gene match: 3. The CDR3 spans 14 residues. In DNA form, the CDR3 reads TGTGCCATCAGTGAGCAGGGGGGAGACACTGAAGCTTTCTTT. Amino acid sequence: CAISEQGGDTEAFF.

The V and J genes are TRBV28 and TRBJ1-2, with D possibly matching TRBD1 (5 bases). CDR3 length equals 12 residues. V lost 7 bases to trimming and J lost 8 bases, with 14 bases between them. In germline, CDR1 is MDHEN, CDR2 SYDVKM. CDR3 sequence: CASMGPRGGYTF. The CDR3 nucleotides read TGTGCCAGCATGGGCCCTCGGGGGGGCTACACCTTC.

This chain joins TRBV7-6 and TRBJ2-2; 11 nucleotides agree with TRBD2. Germline loops: CDR1 SGHVS, CDR2 FNYEAQ. The trim removed 5 bases at V and 4 bases at J, leaving 6 bases unmatched. This CDR3 spans 16 amino acids. In nucleotides, the CDR3 is TGTGCCAGCAGCGTTACTAGCGGGGGTACCACCGGGGAGCTGTTTTTT. It is translated as CASSVTSGGTTGELFF.

The chain couples TRBV6-6 to TRBJ2-5; D is uncertain. This CDR3 has 15 amino acids. Germline values: CDR1 MNHNY, CDR2 SVGAGI (reference sequence). V was shortened by 1 base and J by 1 base, with 10 bases between the two germline ends. The CDR3 here is CASSYYRVGQETQYF. The CDR3 nucleotides are TGTGCCAGCAGTTACTACCGGGTAGGCCAAGAGACCCAGTACTTC.

The chain links TRBV27 to TRBJ1-2; D gene ambiguous. Germline V gene data show CDR1 as MNHEY and CDR2 as SMNVEV (reference sequence). Trimming stripped 7 bases from V and 4 bases from J, with 13 bases between. There are 13 residues in the CDR3. DNA of the CDR3: TGTGCCAGCAAGAGGAGGGAGGGCTATGGCTACACCTTC. The encoded protein is CASKRREGYGYTF.